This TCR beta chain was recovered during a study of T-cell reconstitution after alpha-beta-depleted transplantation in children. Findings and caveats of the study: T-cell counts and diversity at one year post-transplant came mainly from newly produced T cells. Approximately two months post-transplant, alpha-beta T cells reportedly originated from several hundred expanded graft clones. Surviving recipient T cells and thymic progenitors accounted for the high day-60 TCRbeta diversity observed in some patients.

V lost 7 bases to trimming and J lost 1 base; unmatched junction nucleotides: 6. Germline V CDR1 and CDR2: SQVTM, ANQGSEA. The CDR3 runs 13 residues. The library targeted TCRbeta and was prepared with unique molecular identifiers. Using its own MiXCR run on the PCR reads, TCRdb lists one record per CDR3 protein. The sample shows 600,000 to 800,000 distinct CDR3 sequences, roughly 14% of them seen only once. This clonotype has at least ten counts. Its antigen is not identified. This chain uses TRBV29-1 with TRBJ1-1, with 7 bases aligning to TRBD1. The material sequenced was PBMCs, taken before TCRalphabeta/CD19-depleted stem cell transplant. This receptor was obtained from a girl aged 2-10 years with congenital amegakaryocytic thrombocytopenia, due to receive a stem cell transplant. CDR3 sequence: CSGRRDRNTEAFF. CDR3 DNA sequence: TGCAGCGGCCGTCGGGACAGGAACACTGAAGCTTTCTTT.